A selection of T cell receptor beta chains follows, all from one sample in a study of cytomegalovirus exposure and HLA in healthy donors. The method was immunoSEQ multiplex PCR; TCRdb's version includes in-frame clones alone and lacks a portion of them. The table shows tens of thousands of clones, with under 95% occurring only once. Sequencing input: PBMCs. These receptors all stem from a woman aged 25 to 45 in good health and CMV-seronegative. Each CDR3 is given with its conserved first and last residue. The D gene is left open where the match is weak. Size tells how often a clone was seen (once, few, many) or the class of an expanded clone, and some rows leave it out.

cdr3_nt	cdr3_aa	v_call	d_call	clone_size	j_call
TGTGCCAGCAGTTACGGAGGCCACGAGCAGTACTTC	CASSYGGHEQYF	TRBV6-5	.	.	TRBJ2-7
TGTGCCAGCAGTTTACAGGGGCGGGCCTACGAGCAGTACTTC	CASSLQGRAYEQYF	TRBV28	.	.	TRBJ2-7
TGTGCCAGCGGCGCAGGGAACACTGAAGCTTTCTTT	CASGAGNTEAFF	TRBV9	.	.	TRBJ1-1
TGTGCCAGCAGCCTTACAGCCGCGGGAGATCAAACCTACGAGCAGTACTTC	CASSLTAAGDQTYEQYF	TRBV4-2	TRBD2	.	TRBJ2-7
TGTGCCATCAGTGAGTCGAGAAACAGGGGGACCGATCAGCCCCAGCATTTT	CAISESRNRGTDQPQHF	TRBV10-3	TRBD1	.	TRBJ1-5
TGTGCCAGCAGCCTTGGACTAGTGATGGAAGATACGCAGTATTTT	CASSLGLVMEDTQYF	TRBV5-6	TRBD2	.	TRBJ2-3
TGTGCCAGCAGTTACGGGACTCCGGATTTTAGGGCCCAGTACTTC	CASSYGTPDFRAQYF	TRBV6-6	.	.	TRBJ2-5
TGTGCCAGTATGACATGGGGGCCGTCGGACACCATATATTTT	CASMTWGPSDTIYF	TRBV19	.	.	TRBJ1-3
TGTGCCAGTAGTATAGCCCCGCTAGAGAGGGCTGAAGCTTTCTTT	CASSIAPLERAEAFF	TRBV19	.	once	TRBJ1-1
TGTGCCAGCAGCTTCCGGCTAGCGGGTAGCACAGATACGCAGTATTTT	CASSFRLAGSTDTQYF	TRBV13	TRBD2	.	TRBJ2-3
TGTGCCAGCAGCTTAGGACTAGCTTCCTACAATGAGCAGTTCTTC	CASSLGLASYNEQFF	TRBV7-2	TRBD2	.	TRBJ2-1
TGTGCCAGCACCCCAGGACAAGGCCCCTACGAGCAGTACTTC	CASTPGQGPYEQYF	TRBV5-4	.	.	TRBJ2-7
TGTGCCAGCAGCGTTCCATCAGTCAACACCGGGGAGCTGTTTTTT	CASSVPSVNTGELFF	TRBV9	.	.	TRBJ2-2
TGTGCCAGCAGGTTACTAGCGGGGGGGCTCCAGAACACCGGGGAGCTGTTTTTT	CASRLLAGGLQNTGELFF	TRBV27	TRBD2	.	TRBJ2-2
TGTGCCAGCAGGGACAGGGGGGACACTGAAGCTTTCTTT	CASRDRGDTEAFF	TRBV28	TRBD1	.	TRBJ1-1
TGTGCCAGCAGCCGAACAGGGGTCAGCCAGCCCCAGCATTTT	CASSRTGVSQPQHF	TRBV7-2	TRBD1	.	TRBJ1-5
TGTGCCAGCAGCTTGGATCCCCCCGGCGAGCAGTACTTC	CASSLDPPGEQYF	TRBV5-6	.	.	TRBJ2-7
TGTGCCAGCAGCGTGCGCGGACAGGTCTCTGGAAACACCATATATTTT	CASSVRGQVSGNTIYF	TRBV9	TRBD1	.	TRBJ1-3
TGTGCCAGCAGCCCTACAGCTCTATCTCCAGCAACAGGCCCGAACACTGAAGCTTTCTTT	CASSPTALSPATGPNTEAFF	TRBV14	.	once	TRBJ1-1
TGTGCCAGCAGCTTTCCAGGGGGCGCGGACTATGGCTACACCTTC	CASSFPGGADYGYTF	TRBV28	TRBD1	.	TRBJ1-2
TGTGCCAGCAGCCCCATTTCGGACAGGGGGCTTTCACCCCTCCACTTT	CASSPISDRGLSPLHF	TRBV7-2	TRBD1	once	TRBJ1-6
TGTGCCAGCAGCTTAGGGCTAGCGGGGGGGCCCTCGGATGAGCAGTTCTTC	CASSLGLAGGPSDEQFF	TRBV7-2	TRBD2	.	TRBJ2-1
TGTGCCAGCAGCTTAGGATTAGGGGGAGAGACCTACGAGCAGTACTTC	CASSLGLGGETYEQYF	TRBV7-9	.	.	TRBJ2-7
TGTGCCAGCAGCTCTGGGACAGGGTTGAAACTGTTTTTT	CASSSGTGLKLFF	TRBV7-2	TRBD1	.	TRBJ1-4
TGCGCCAGCAGCTTGGTGGCGGGAGGAGATACGCAGTATTTT	CASSLVAGGDTQYF	TRBV5-1	TRBD2	once	TRBJ2-3
TGTGCCAGCAGCTCCGCTTCTCGGTTAGATACGCAGTATTTT	CASSSASRLDTQYF	TRBV7-9	.	.	TRBJ2-3